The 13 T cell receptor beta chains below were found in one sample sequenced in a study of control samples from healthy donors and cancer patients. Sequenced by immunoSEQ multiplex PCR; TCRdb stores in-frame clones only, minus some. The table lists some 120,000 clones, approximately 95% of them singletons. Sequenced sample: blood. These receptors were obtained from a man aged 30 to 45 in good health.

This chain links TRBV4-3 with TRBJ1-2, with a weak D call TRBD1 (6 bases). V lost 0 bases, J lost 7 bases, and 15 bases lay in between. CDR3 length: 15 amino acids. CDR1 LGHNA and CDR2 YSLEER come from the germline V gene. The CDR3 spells CASSQEWYAGAGYTF. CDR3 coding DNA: TGCGCCAGCAGCCAAGAATGGTATGCAGGGGCTGGCTACACCTTC.

The CDR3 nucleotides read TGTGCCAGCAGTTGGAGGGGGCTCGGCTATGGCTACACCTTC. Protein: CASSWRGLGYGYTF. The chain employs TRBV28 and TRBJ1-2; the match to TRBD1 covers 7 bases. Per the germline V gene, CDR1 is MDHEN and CDR2 is SYDVKM. With V trimmed by 4 bases and J by 4 bases, 6 bases remained unmatched. The CDR3 is 14 amino acids.

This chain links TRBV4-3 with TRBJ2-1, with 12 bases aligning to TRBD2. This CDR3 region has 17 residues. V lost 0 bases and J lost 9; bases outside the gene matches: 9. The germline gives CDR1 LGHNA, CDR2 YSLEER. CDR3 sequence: CASSQDLPSGGGGEQFF. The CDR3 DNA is TGCGCCAGCAGCCAAGATCTCCCTAGCGGGGGGGGTGGTGAGCAGTTCTTC.

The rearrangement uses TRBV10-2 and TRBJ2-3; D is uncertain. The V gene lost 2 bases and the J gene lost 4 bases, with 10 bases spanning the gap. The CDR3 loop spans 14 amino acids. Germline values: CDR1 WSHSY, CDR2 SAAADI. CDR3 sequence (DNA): TGCGCCAGCAGTGAGGTGACTTGGGCAGATACGCAGTATTTT. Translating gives CASSEVTWADTQYF.

The CDR3, as DNA: TGCGCCAGCAGCTTGGCCGGGGTCAGCCTCTCCTACGAGCAGTACTTC. Translation gives CASSLAGVSLSYEQYF. The J gene is TRBJ2-7, the V gene TRBV5-1; weak D call: TRBD2 (5 bases). CDR1 SGHRS and CDR2 YFSETQ come from the germline V gene. V lost 0 bases, J lost 0 bases, and 13 bases lay in between. The CDR3 totals 16 residues.

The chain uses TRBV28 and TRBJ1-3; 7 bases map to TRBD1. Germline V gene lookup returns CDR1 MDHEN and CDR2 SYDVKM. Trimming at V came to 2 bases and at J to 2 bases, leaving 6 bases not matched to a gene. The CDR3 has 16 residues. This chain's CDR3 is CASSLGTDSTGNTIYF. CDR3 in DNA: TGTGCCAGCAGTTTAGGGACAGACAGCACTGGAAACACCATATATTTT.

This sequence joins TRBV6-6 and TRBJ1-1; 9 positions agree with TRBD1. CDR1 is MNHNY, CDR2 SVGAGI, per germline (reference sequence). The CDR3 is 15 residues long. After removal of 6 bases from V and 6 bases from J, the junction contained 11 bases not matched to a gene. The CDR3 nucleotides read TGTGCCAGCAGACCTTGGACAGGGGATTTCTCTGAAGCTTTCTTT. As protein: CASRPWTGDFSEAFF.

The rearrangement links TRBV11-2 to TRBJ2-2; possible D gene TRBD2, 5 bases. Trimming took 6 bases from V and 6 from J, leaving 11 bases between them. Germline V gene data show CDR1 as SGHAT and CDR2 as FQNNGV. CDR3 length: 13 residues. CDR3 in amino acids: CASRLGWSGELFF. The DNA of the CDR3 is TGTGCCAGCAGACTAGGGTGGTCCGGGGAGCTGTTTTTT.

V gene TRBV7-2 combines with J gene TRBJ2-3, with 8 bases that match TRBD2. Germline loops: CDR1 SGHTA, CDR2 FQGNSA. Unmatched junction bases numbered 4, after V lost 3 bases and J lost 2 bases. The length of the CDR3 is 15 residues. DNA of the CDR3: TGTGCCAGCAGCTTTCGTAGCGGGGCCACAGATACGCAGTATTTT. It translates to CASSFRSGATDTQYF.

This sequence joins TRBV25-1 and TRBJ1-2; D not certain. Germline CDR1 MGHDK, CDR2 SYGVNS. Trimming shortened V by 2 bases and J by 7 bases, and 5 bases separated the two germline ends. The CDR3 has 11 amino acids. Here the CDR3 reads CASSERGGYTF. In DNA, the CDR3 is TGTGCCAGCAGTGAACGGGGTGGCTACACCTTC.

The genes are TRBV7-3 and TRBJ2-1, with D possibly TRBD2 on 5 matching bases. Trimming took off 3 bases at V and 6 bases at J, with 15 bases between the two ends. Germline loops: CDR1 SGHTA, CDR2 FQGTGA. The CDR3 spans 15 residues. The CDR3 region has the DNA TGTGCCAGCAGCTTTAGTGACCGGGCGGGCAATGAGCAGTTCTTC. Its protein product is CASSFSDRAGNEQFF.

CDR3: CSVEEGPYGYTF. DNA of the CDR3: TGCAGCGTTGAAGAGGGTCCCTATGGCTACACCTTC. The rearrangement uses TRBV29-1 and TRBJ1-2; D gene uncertain. Germline V gene lookup returns CDR1 SQVTM and CDR2 ANQGSEA. The V and J ends lost 0 bases and 4 bases respectively, with 6 bases between them. The CDR3 totals 12 residues.

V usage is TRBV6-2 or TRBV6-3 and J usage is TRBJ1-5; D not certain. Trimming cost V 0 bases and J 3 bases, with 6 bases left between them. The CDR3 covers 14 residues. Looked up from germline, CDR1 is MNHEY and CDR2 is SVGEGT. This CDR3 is CASSYSQPNQPQHF. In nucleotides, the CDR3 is TGTGCCAGCAGTTACTCCCAGCCCAATCAGCCCCAGCATTTT.